The sequence of this TCR beta chain was determined in a study of blood T cells in healthy people across ages. Sample-barcoded 5' priming and a J-beta primer mix drove a second PCR of roughly 6 to 12 cycles. Each CDR3 protein gets one entry after TCRdb re-called the 5' RACE reads with MiXCR. The table shows more than 800,000 distinct CDR3 sequences, with under 55% occurring only once. This clonotype was detected only once. Its antigen is currently unknown. Findings and caveats of the study: Significant beta diversity loss was already apparent by age roughly 44, declining roughly linearly. Diversity of TCR beta correlated strongly with naive T cell percentage.

V was pared by 0 bases and J by 5 bases, with 9 bases of the junction left unmatched. Germline CDR1 and CDR2: SGHAT and FQNNGV. This CDR3 region has 17 residues. Sequenced sample: blood. This rearrangement joins TRBV11-2 to TRBJ1-2; 10 bases align to TRBD1. The sequence came from a woman in her sixties in good health. CDR3 amino acids: CASSLDLGTGVRYGYTF. In nucleotides, the CDR3 is TGTGCCAGCAGCTTAGATCTGGGGACAGGGGTGAGGTATGGCTACACCTTC.